Below are 32 T cell receptor beta chains sequenced from a single sample in a study of PD-L1 blockade in urothelial cancer. The data were produced by immunoSEQ multiplex PCR, yet TCRdb's version contains in-frame clones alone and is incomplete. The table lists approximately 35,000 clones, just over 35% of them singletons, with around 9.3% in the top ten. The specimen comprised tumor tissue, sampled before atezolizumab (anti-PD-L1) treatment. These receptors all stem from a man in his sixties with urothelial cancer.

The chain employs TRBV19 and TRBJ1-1; no definite D call. The CDR3 extends over 13 amino acids. Deletions cut 4 bases from V and 5 bases from J, with 11 bases between. In germline, CDR1 is LNHDA, CDR2 SQIVND (reference sequence). The DNA of the CDR3 is TGTGCCAGTAGTACCTCGACAAAAACTGAAGCTTTCTTT. This encodes CASSTSTKTEAFF.

This clone was seen a handful of times. The chain employs TRBV14 and TRBJ1-6, with no clear D. Germline-derived CDR1 and CDR2 are SGHDN and FVKESK. This CDR3 is built from 12 residues. V was cut by 2 bases and J by 13 bases, with 9 bases left in between. This chain's CDR3 is CASSQIQSPLHF. The CDR3 DNA follows: TGTGCCAGCAGCCAAATACAAAGTCCCCTCCACTTT. Combining the CDR3 with reference TRBV14 and TRBJ1-6 gives the whole variable domain EAGVTQFPSHSVIEKGQTVTLRCDPISGHDNLYWYRRVMGKEIKFLLHFVKESKQDESGMPNNRFLAERTGGTYSTLKVQPAELEDSGVYFCASSQIQSPLHFGNGTRLTVT.

The V and J genes are TRBV5-1 and TRBJ2-5; D is ambiguous. The CDR3 contains 15 residues. Trimming stripped 4 bases from V and 1 base from J, with 14 bases between. CDR1 SGHRS and CDR2 YFSETQ come from the germline V gene. The DNA of the CDR3 is TGCGCCAGCAGCACCTGGGGTGGCCGCCAAGAGACCCAGTACTTC. Amino acid sequence: CASSTWGGRQETQYF.

This sequence joins TRBV10-2 and TRBJ2-7; D may be TRBD1 or TRBD2 (5 bases each). Trimming pared 2 bases from V and 3 bases from J, leaving 8 bases between. Per the germline V gene, CDR1 is WSHSY and CDR2 is SAAADI. The CDR3 totals 13 residues. In DNA form, the CDR3 reads TGCGCCAGCAGTGAGGGTGGGGGCTACGAGCAGTACTTC. It is translated as CASSEGGGYEQYF.

This clone was detected only a few times. The chain joins TRBV16 to TRBJ1-5; 8 bases line up with TRBD1. The germline gives CDR1 KGHSY, CDR2 FQNENV. There are 15 residues in the CDR3. V shed 2 bases and J 1 base; nucleotides not matched to a gene: 1. In DNA, the CDR3 is TGTGCCAGCAGCCAACAGGGGGCGAGCAATCAGCCCCAGCATTTT. It encodes CASSQQGASNQPQHF.

This clone showed up just a few times. With only one base between it and a far larger clone, this is likely a read error. Within the sample, other DNA sequences also encode this same CDR3. This chain links TRBV30 with TRBJ2-2, with 7 bases identical to TRBD2. CDR1 is GTSNPN and CDR2 is SVGIG in the germline V gene (reference sequence). The CDR3 extends over 13 amino acids. V shed 3 bases and J 6 bases; nucleotides not matched to a gene: 4. The DNA for the CDR3 is TGTGCCTGGAGGGTGGGGGGGTCCGGGGAGCTGTTTTTT. Translating it yields CAWRVGGSGELFF.

This sequence joins TRBV19 and TRBJ2-1; D perhaps matches TRBD2 (5 bases). Germline V lookup: CDR1 LNHDA, CDR2 SQIVND (reference sequence). V lost 2 bases to trimming and J lost 3 bases, with 8 bases between them. The CDR3 runs to 14 residues. This CDR3 reads CASSISGYYNEQFF. DNA of the CDR3: TGTGCCAGTAGTATATCGGGGTACTACAATGAGCAGTTCTTC.

This clone was found many times. The chain has TRBV6-8 and TRBJ2-7, with no clear D. Germline CDR1 and CDR2: MNHGY and SAAAGT. The ends were cut back, 0 bases at V and 2 bases at J, with 11 bases in the middle. The CDR3 is 15 amino acids. CDR3 amino acids: CASSYSTPRTYEQYF. The CDR3 bases are TGTGCCAGCAGTTACTCGACCCCTAGAACCTACGAGCAGTACTTC.

The CDR3: CASRMTDTQYF. In nucleotides, the CDR3 is TGTGCCAGTAGAATGACAGATACGCAGTATTTT. The chain couples TRBV19 to TRBJ2-3; no clear D. The ends were cut back, 6 bases at V and 3 bases at J, with 4 bases in the middle. Germline CDR1 LNHDA, CDR2 SQIVND (reference sequence). The CDR3 has 11 amino acids.

The V call is TRBV5-1, the J call TRBJ1-1, with TRBD1 identical over 8 bases. CDR3 length: 15 residues. In germline, CDR1 is SGHRS, CDR2 YFSETQ. The V gene end was trimmed by 3 bases and the J gene end by 4 bases; junction bases not matched to a gene: 8. The DNA of the CDR3 is TGCGCCAGCAGCTCGGAGCCAGGGGGCGCCACTGAAGCTTTCTTT. It encodes CASSSEPGGATEAFF.

This clone came up a few times. The CDR3 bases are TGTGCCAGCAGTGAAAGGAGGGGACGTAACTATGGCTACACCTTC. The encoded protein is CASSERRGRNYGYTF. V usage is TRBV25-1 and J usage is TRBJ1-2; tentatively, D is TRBD1 (5 bases). This CDR3 is built from 15 residues. V was pared by 2 bases and J by 1 base, with 11 bases between. Germline CDR1 reads MGHDK; CDR2 reads SYGVNS.

The genes are TRBV27 and TRBJ1-5, with 7 bases that match TRBD1. The germline gives CDR1 MNHEY, CDR2 SMNVEV (reference sequence). The CDR3 runs 12 residues. Trimming removed 5 bases from V and 9 bases from J; junction bases left unmatched: 4. CDR3 DNA: TGTGCCAGCAGTACCAGGACAGGGCCCCAGCATTTT. Its translation is CASSTRTGPQHF.

This clone was seen only once. The chain has TRBV28 and TRBJ1-2; TRBD1 matches 7 bases. The V gene end was trimmed by 6 bases and the J gene end by 4 bases; junction bases not matched to a gene: 8. Germline lookup yields CDR1 MDHEN and CDR2 SYDVKM. CDR3 size: 14 residues. The CDR3 loop reads CASSRRDSLYGYTF. In DNA, the CDR3 is TGTGCCAGCAGCCGCCGGGACAGCCTCTATGGCTACACCTTC.

The chain carries TRBV10-2 and TRBJ2-2, with 12 bases aligning to TRBD2. The CDR3 consists of 21 residues. Looked up from germline, CDR1 is WSHSY and CDR2 is SAAADI. Unmatched junction bases numbered 19, after V lost 5 bases and J lost 3 bases. CDR3 sequence: CASSYTPGLAGPGVYTGELFF. The CDR3 region has the DNA TGCGCCAGCAGTTATACTCCGGGACTAGCGGGCCCGGGGGTGTACACCGGGGAGCTGTTTTTT.

This sequence joins TRBV6-4 and TRBJ2-5; no reliable D call. Trimming pared 5 bases from V and 13 bases from J, leaving 14 bases between. Germline loops: CDR1 MRHNA, CDR2 SNTAGT. The CDR3 covers 11 residues. The CDR3 nucleotides are TGTGCCAGCAGTAATCGGATGCAACTGTACTTC. Translating gives CASSNRMQLYF.

This clone qualifies as large. The chain is built from TRBV18 and TRBJ2-7; D is possibly TRBD2 (6 bases). V was trimmed by 3 bases and J by 5 bases, leaving 14 bases between them. The CDR3 covers 14 residues. CDR1 is KGHSH and CDR2 is LQKENI in the germline V gene. Written as DNA, the CDR3 is TGTGCCAGCTCACCGTCGAGGGAGGTCCACGAGCAGTACTTC. It yields the protein CASSPSREVHEQYF. The complete variable domain, with remaining parts taken from reference TRBV18 and TRBJ2-7, reads NAGVMQNPRHLVRRRGQEARLRCSPMKGHSHVYWYRQLPEEGLKFMVYLQKENIIDESGMPKERFSAEFPKEGPSILRIQQVVRGDSAAYFCASSPSREVHEQYFGPGTRLTVT.

This chain links TRBV5-1 with TRBJ1-4; D gene ambiguous. In germline, CDR1 is SGHRS, CDR2 YFSETQ. Trimming removed 2 bases from V and 4 bases from J, with 12 bases in between. The CDR3 extends over 15 amino acids. CDR3 in amino acids: CASSFSGRDNEKLFF. The CDR3 coding sequence is TGCGCCAGCAGCTTTTCCGGACGGGATAATGAAAAACTGTTTTTT.

The V call is TRBV9, the J call TRBJ1-6; a weak D match, TRBD1 (6 bases). Germline CDR1 SGDLS, CDR2 YYNGEE. V lost 4 bases, J lost 7 bases, and 12 bases lay in between. The CDR3 extends over 14 amino acids. The CDR3 loop is CASSLDRLNSPLHF. DNA of the CDR3: TGTGCCAGCAGCCTCGACAGGTTAAATTCACCCCTCCACTTT.

This clone was recorded a few times. The rearrangement joins TRBV9 to TRBJ2-5, with TRBD1 as a possible D gene (5 bases). Looked up from germline, CDR1 is SGDLS and CDR2 is YYNGEE. This CDR3 is built from 13 residues. V was shortened by 5 bases and J by 2 bases, with 10 bases between the two germline ends. The CDR3 sequence: CASSQGQQETQYF. The CDR3 DNA follows: TGTGCCAGCAGTCAGGGCCAACAAGAGACCCAGTACTTC.

This clone came up many times. V usage is TRBV11-3 and J usage is TRBJ2-2; the D gene is possibly TRBD2 (6 bases). The CDR3 length is 20 residues. Germline-derived CDR1 and CDR2 are SGHNT and YENEEA. The V and J ends lost 3 bases and 0 bases respectively, with 23 bases between them. CDR3 amino acids: CASSLFDDGGILSNTGELFF. The CDR3 DNA reads as TGTGCCAGCAGCTTGTTTGACGATGGAGGGATTTTATCGAACACCGGGGAGCTGTTTTTT.

The V gene is TRBV5-1, the J gene TRBJ1-3, with TRBD1 matching 11 bases. There are 16 residues in the CDR3. Germline trimming cut 4 bases from V and 4 bases from J; bases unmatched to any gene: 7. CDR1 is SGHRS, CDR2 YFSETQ, per germline. CDR3 DNA sequence: TGCGCCAGCAGCCCCGGACAGGGGGCGAGGGGAAACACCATATATTTT. Translation: CASSPGQGARGNTIYF.

The sample holds one count of this clone. The V call is TRBV10-2, the J call TRBJ2-3; a weak D match, TRBD2 (5 bases). The V end lost 3 bases, the J end lost 3 bases, and 7 bases lay between the germline ends. Germline-derived CDR1 and CDR2 are WSHSY and SAAADI. The CDR3 sequence is 13 residues long. The CDR3 DNA follows: TGCGCCAGCAGTGATGGGAGAACAGATACGCAGTATTTT. Translating it yields CASSDGRTDTQYF.

This chain joins TRBV28 and TRBJ2-7; 7 bases agree with TRBD2. The CDR3 loop spans 16 amino acids. Germline V gene sequence: CDR1 MDHEN, CDR2 SYDVKM. The V gene end was trimmed by 4 bases and the J gene end by 2 bases; junction bases not matched to a gene: 11. CDR3 amino acids: CASSSSSVGGPYEQYF. The CDR3 region has the DNA TGTGCCAGCAGTTCCTCCAGTGTGGGAGGGCCCTACGAGCAGTACTTC.

The rearrangement links TRBV28 to TRBJ1-2; D ambiguous. Germline values: CDR1 MDHEN, CDR2 SYDVKM. CDR3 size: 15 residues. Deletions cut 6 bases from V and 3 bases from J, with 17 bases between. In nucleotides, the CDR3 is TGTGCCAGCAGGGGTCAAGGAGGCTCACACTATGGCTACACCTTC. Protein product: CASRGQGGSHYGYTF.

This chain links TRBV6-8 with TRBJ1-1; the D gene is possibly TRBD1 (5 bases). This CDR3 is built from 13 residues. The V and J ends lost 6 bases and 0 bases respectively, with 8 bases between them. Germline V CDR1 and CDR2: MNHGY, SAAAGT. CDR3 sequence (DNA): TGTGCCAGCAGGAGACAGATGAACACTGAAGCTTTCTTT. Its translation is CASRRQMNTEAFF.

This rearrangement joins TRBV15 to TRBJ2-7; D might be TRBD2 (6 bases). The CDR3 runs to 15 residues. Looked up from germline, CDR1 is LNHNV and CDR2 is YYDKDF (reference sequence). V was shortened by 3 bases and J by 1 base, with 13 bases between the two germline ends. The CDR3 coding sequence is TGTGCCACCAGCAGGGAGAGGACTATATCCTACGAGCAGTACTTC. Protein product: CATSRERTISYEQYF. The variable domain in full, with the rest retrieved from reference TRBV15 and TRBJ2-7, is DAMVIQNPRYQVTQFGKPVTLSCSQTLNHNVMYWYQQKSSQAPKLLFHYYDKDFNNEADTPDNFQSRRPNTSFCFLDIRSPGLGDTAMYLCATSRERTISYEQYFGPGTRLTVT.

The chain has TRBV5-1 and TRBJ2-2; 7 nucleotides agree with TRBD1. The V segment lost 1 base and the J segment 4 bases; nucleotides outside the gene matches: 10. This CDR3 is 17 amino acids long. Germline V gene lookup returns CDR1 SGHRS and CDR2 YFSETQ. The CDR3 is CASSLWPEGAGTGELFF. The CDR3 coding sequence is TGCGCCAGCAGCTTGTGGCCCGAGGGGGCCGGCACCGGGGAGCTGTTTTTT.

The J gene is TRBJ1-6, the V gene TRBV19, with 11 bases aligning to TRBD1. The CDR3 contains 13 residues. Germline CDR1 and CDR2: LNHDA and SQIVND (reference sequence). V shed 11 bases and J 14 bases; nucleotides not matched to a gene: 11. CDR3 protein: CAASGTGGRTLHF. CDR3 sequence (DNA): TGTGCCGCTTCCGGGACAGGGGGAAGGACCCTCCACTTT.

In its sample, this clone was seen once. The chain recombines TRBV30 with TRBJ1-1; D gene unclear. The CDR3 has 13 amino acids. V was shortened by 4 bases and J by 1 base, with 10 bases between the two germline ends. The germline gives CDR1 GTSNPN, CDR2 SVGIG (reference sequence). The DNA of the CDR3 is TGTGCCTGGAACCAACAGAGGAACACTGAAGCTTTCTTT. This translates into CAWNQQRNTEAFF.

This chain links TRBV19 with TRBJ1-1; possibly TRBD1 for D (5 bases). The V end lost 8 bases, the J end lost 5 bases, and 15 bases lay between the germline ends. The CDR3 extends over 13 amino acids. Germline CDR1 and CDR2: LNHDA and SQIVND (reference sequence). DNA of the CDR3: TGTGCCAGTGGGGAGGGGAGGCAAACTGAAGCTTTCTTT. Protein sequence: CASGEGRQTEAFF.

The chain combines TRBV10-3 with TRBJ1-2; D remains ambiguous. The V end was cut by 0 bases, the J end by 6 bases, with 11 bases between. The CDR3 runs 14 residues. Looked up from germline, CDR1 is ENHRY and CDR2 is SYGVKD. The CDR3 DNA reads TGTGCCATCAGTGAGTCGAGTTGGGATAATGGCTACACCTTC. This translates into CAISESSWDNGYTF.

This clone appeared a few times. This chain links TRBV6-8 with TRBJ2-5; 10 bases fit TRBD2. CDR3 length equals 15 residues. The trim removed 7 bases at V and 2 bases at J, leaving 7 bases unmatched. The germline V gene encodes CDR1 MNHGY and CDR2 SAAAGT. The CDR3 region has the DNA TGTGCCAGCACCCTAGCGGGAGCCGGTCAAGAGACCCAGTACTTC. Its translation: CASTLAGAGQETQYF.